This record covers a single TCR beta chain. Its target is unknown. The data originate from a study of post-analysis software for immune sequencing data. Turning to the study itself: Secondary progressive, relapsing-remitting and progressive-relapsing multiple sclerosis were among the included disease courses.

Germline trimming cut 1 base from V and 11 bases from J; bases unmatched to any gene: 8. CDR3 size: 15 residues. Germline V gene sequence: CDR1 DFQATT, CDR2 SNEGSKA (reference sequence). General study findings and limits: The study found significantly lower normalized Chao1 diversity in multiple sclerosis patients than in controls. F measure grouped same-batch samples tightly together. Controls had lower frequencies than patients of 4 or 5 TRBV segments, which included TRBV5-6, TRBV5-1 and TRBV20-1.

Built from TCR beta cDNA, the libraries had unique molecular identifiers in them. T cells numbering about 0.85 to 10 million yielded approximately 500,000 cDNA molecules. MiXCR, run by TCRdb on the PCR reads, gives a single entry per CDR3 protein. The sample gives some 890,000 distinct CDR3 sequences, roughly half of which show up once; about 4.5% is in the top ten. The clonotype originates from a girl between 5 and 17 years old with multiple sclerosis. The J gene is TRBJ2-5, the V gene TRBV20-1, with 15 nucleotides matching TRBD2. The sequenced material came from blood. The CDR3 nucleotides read TGCAGTGCTAGAGGGACTAGCGGGAGGGATTGGGAGCAGTACTTC. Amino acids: CSARGTSGRDWEQYF.